This entry lists 21 T cell receptor beta chains sequenced from one sample in a study of blood T cell repertoires in COVID-19. Generated by immunoSEQ multiplex PCR, the TCRdb table keeps only in-frame clones and is missing some. The sample gives 390,000 or so clones, roughly 89% of which show up once; approximately 10% is in the top ten. The sequencing sample was made of PBMCs or T cells enriched from blood (not recorded which). Receptor source: a woman aged 45-65 years who had recovered from COVID-19.

This clone was seen only once. The chain uses TRBV19 and TRBJ1-4; 8 positions match TRBD1. Germline V CDR1 and CDR2: LNHDA, SQIVND (reference sequence). V gave up 5 bases and J gave up 2 bases; unmatched junction bases: 7. The CDR3 has 16 residues. The CDR3: CASSATDRGTNEKLFF. CDR3 DNA: TGTGCCAGTAGTGCAACTGACAGGGGTACTAATGAAAAACTGTTTTTT.

This sequence joins TRBV27 and TRBJ1-2; 8 nucleotides agree with TRBD1. V trimming: 5 bases; J trimming: 8 bases; junction bases outside the gene matches: 10. Germline loops: CDR1 MNHEY, CDR2 SMNVEV (reference sequence). CDR3 length: 14 amino acids. CDR3 in DNA: TGTGCCAGCAGTCAGGGGGCGACCCAGAGGGGCTACACCTTC. This encodes CASSQGATQRGYTF.

The rearrangement links TRBV19 to TRBJ1-1; D uncertain. The CDR3 is 15 residues long. The V gene's germline CDR1 is LNHDA and CDR2 SQIVND (reference sequence). V lost 3 bases to trimming and J lost 6 bases, with 17 bases between them. CDR3: CASSIMGADLPEAFF. The CDR3 region has the DNA TGTGCCAGTAGTATTATGGGTGCGGATCTCCCTGAAGCTTTCTTT.

This clone was seen a single time. This chain connects TRBV6-5 to TRBJ2-4, with D hard to call. The CDR3 has 13 amino acids. The germline V gene has CDR1 MNHEY and CDR2 SVGAGI. The V and J ends lost 0 bases and 11 bases respectively, with 11 bases between them. CDR3 coding DNA: TGTGCCAGCAGTTACTCCCCCAGAAAGTTTCAGTACTTC. Translation: CASSYSPRKFQYF.

In the case of this clone: This specimen includes other DNA sequences encoding the same CDR3. The gene calls are TRBV9 and TRBJ2-2, with a weak D call TRBD1 (6 bases). The CDR3 length is 15 residues. The germline V gene encodes CDR1 SGDLS and CDR2 YYNGEE. The V and J ends lost 2 bases and 2 bases respectively, with 10 bases between them. The chain's CDR3 is CASSVGGLNTGELFF. The CDR3 coding sequence is TGTGCCAGCAGCGTTGGGGGCCTAAACACCGGGGAGCTGTTTTTT.

V gene TRBV7-2 combines with J gene TRBJ1-2, with D perhaps TRBD1 (6 bases). V lost 4 bases to trimming and J lost 8 bases, with 23 bases between them. Germline-derived CDR1 and CDR2 are SGHTA and FQGNSA. CDR3 length equals 16 residues. The CDR3 nucleotides read TGTGCCAGCAGCTCCAAGCTGCCGGGACATCCGGAGGGCTACACCTTC. This codes for CASSSKLPGHPEGYTF.

The rearrangement links TRBV7-9 to TRBJ2-7; perhaps TRBD1 as D (5 bases). Trimming cost V 3 bases and J 1 base, with 13 bases left between them. The CDR3 extends over 15 amino acids. Germline CDR1 SEHNR, CDR2 FQNEAQ (reference sequence). As DNA, the CDR3 is TGTGCCAGCAGCTTCTCGGTTACAGGTTCCTACGAGCAGTACTTC. It is translated as CASSFSVTGSYEQYF.

The chain joins TRBV6-5 to TRBJ1-1, with D uncertain. Trimming took 5 bases from V and 6 from J, leaving 10 bases between them. The length of the CDR3 is 12 residues. Germline V gives CDR1 MNHEY, CDR2 SVGAGI. DNA of the CDR3: TGTGCCAGCAGTACCGCACAGTCTGAAGCTTTCTTT. Translation gives CASSTAQSEAFF.

For the CDR3, the DNA is TGTGCCAGCAGTTGGGAAAGCAGGGGAATTGATGGCTACACCTTC. This encodes CASSWESRGIDGYTF. V and J are TRBV6-5 and TRBJ1-2; perhaps TRBD1 as D (6 bases). In germline, CDR1 is MNHEY, CDR2 SVGAGI. This CDR3 comprises 15 residues. Trimming took off 4 bases at V and 6 bases at J, with 18 bases between the two ends.

The chain employs TRBV7-8 and TRBJ2-2, with TRBD1 matching over 7 bases. The ends lost 4 bases at V and 4 bases at J; junction bases unmatched: 3. The CDR3 has 14 residues. In germline, CDR1 is SGHVS, CDR2 FQNEAQ. The CDR3 protein is CASSYTGVTGELFF. CDR3 nucleotide sequence: TGTGCCAGCAGCTACACAGGGGTCACCGGGGAGCTGTTTTTT.

The V call is TRBV4-3, the J call TRBJ1-3; 7 bases fit TRBD1. The CDR3 is 15 amino acids. Germline loops: CDR1 LGHNA, CDR2 YSLEER. With V trimmed by 5 bases and J by 1 base, 5 bases remained unmatched. The CDR3 reads CASSTDRESGNTIYF. The CDR3 bases are TGCGCCAGCAGCACCGACAGGGAATCTGGAAACACCATATATTTT.

This chain joins TRBV14 and TRBJ1-2; D is unclear. Germline V CDR1 and CDR2: SGHDN, FVKESK. This CDR3 region has 15 residues. Trimming pared 1 base from V and 6 bases from J, leaving 15 bases between. As DNA, the CDR3 is TGTGCCAGCAGCCAAGGTTTATGGCAGTCGAATGGCTACACCTTC. Its translation: CASSQGLWQSNGYTF.

This clone has just one count. The rearrangement joins TRBV25-1 to TRBJ2-3, with TRBD2 identical over 10 bases. The germline V gene has CDR1 MGHDK and CDR2 SYGVNS. Trimming took 3 bases from V and 3 from J; bases not matched to a gene: 6. CDR3 length: 16 residues. CDR3 coding DNA: TGTGCCAGCAGTGATAATCTAGCGGGGGATACAGATACGCAGTATTTT. Its translation is CASSDNLAGDTDTQYF.

The chain is built from TRBV10-2 and TRBJ1-2, with 7 bases fitting TRBD1. The germline gives CDR1 WSHSY, CDR2 SAAADI. V trimming: 4 bases; J trimming: 8 bases; junction bases outside the gene matches: 16. The CDR3 spans 16 residues. CDR3 DNA sequence: TGCGCCAGCAGTGGGACCCCTACTGACAGGGAATACGGCTACACCTTC. This gives the protein CASSGTPTDREYGYTF.

The chain has TRBV18 and TRBJ1-1; a possible D gene is TRBD1 (5 bases). Germline CDR1 is KGHSH and CDR2 is LQKENI. The CDR3 has 16 residues. V gave up 3 bases and J gave up 3 bases, with 17 bases separating them. In DNA, the CDR3 is TGTGCCAGCTCACCTGGAGCAGGGTTCGCGGACACTGAAGCTTTCTTT. Translation: CASSPGAGFADTEAFF. Looking up the rest from reference TRBV18 and TRBJ1-1 gives the full variable domain: NAGVMQNPRHLVRRRGQEARLRCSPMKGHSHVYWYRQLPEEGLKFMVYLQKENIIDESGMPKERFSAEFPKEGPSILRIQQVVRGDSAAYFCASSPGAGFADTEAFFGQGTRLTVV.

The rearrangement links TRBV27 to TRBJ1-2; a possible D gene is TRBD1 (5 bases). CDR1 and CDR2 from the germline V gene are MNHEY and SMNVEV (reference sequence). V dropped 5 bases and J dropped 3 bases, with 10 bases sitting between them. The CDR3 has 13 residues. CDR3 sequence: CASSNTGDYGYTF. DNA for the CDR3: TGTGCCAGCAGTAACACAGGTGACTATGGCTACACCTTC.

This chain connects TRBV14 to TRBJ1-5, with D uncertain. Per the germline V gene, CDR1 is SGHDN and CDR2 is FVKESK. The CDR3 runs 13 residues. The V end was cut by 3 bases, the J end by 2 bases, with 5 bases between. CDR3 bases: TGTGCCAGCAGCCAGAGCCGCAATCAGCCCCAGCATTTT. Encoded protein: CASSQSRNQPQHF.

The chain recombines TRBV4-1 with TRBJ2-1, with 15 bases that match TRBD2. Looked up from germline, CDR1 is MGHRA and CDR2 is YSYEKL. V lost 3 bases and J lost 6; bases outside the gene matches: 3. The CDR3 totals 16 residues. This CDR3 reads CASSQGLAGGFNEQFF. In DNA, the CDR3 is TGCGCCAGCAGCCAGGGACTAGCGGGGGGCTTCAATGAGCAGTTCTTC.

The CDR3 sequence: CASSQPGTSGGAFQGEQFF. The DNA of the CDR3 is TGCGCCAGCAGCCAACCCGGGACTAGCGGGGGGGCCTTTCAAGGTGAGCAGTTCTTC. The V gene is TRBV4-3, the J gene TRBJ2-1; 16 nucleotides agree with TRBD2. The CDR3 covers 19 residues. Per the germline V gene, CDR1 is LGHNA and CDR2 is YSLEER. The V segment lost 2 bases and the J segment 9 bases; nucleotides outside the gene matches: 13.

The chain is built from TRBV27 and TRBJ1-5; D remains ambiguous. Germline assignment: CDR1 MNHEY and CDR2 SMNVEV (reference sequence). Trimming left V 0 bases short and J 9 bases short, with 15 bases between. The CDR3 sequence is 15 residues long. CDR3 nucleotide sequence: TGTGCCAGCAGTTTATCCAGCGGGAGCTGGGGGCCCCAGCATTTT. Translating gives CASSLSSGSWGPQHF.

This clone has only one observation. The chain joins TRBV7-2 to TRBJ1-5; D gene ambiguous. This CDR3 has 13 residues. The V and J ends lost 1 base and 9 bases respectively, with 10 bases between them. Germline V CDR1 and CDR2: SGHTA, FQGNSA. CDR3 DNA: TGTGCCAGCAGCTTAGAGTCAGATCGGCCCCAGCATTTT. It specifies CASSLESDRPQHF.